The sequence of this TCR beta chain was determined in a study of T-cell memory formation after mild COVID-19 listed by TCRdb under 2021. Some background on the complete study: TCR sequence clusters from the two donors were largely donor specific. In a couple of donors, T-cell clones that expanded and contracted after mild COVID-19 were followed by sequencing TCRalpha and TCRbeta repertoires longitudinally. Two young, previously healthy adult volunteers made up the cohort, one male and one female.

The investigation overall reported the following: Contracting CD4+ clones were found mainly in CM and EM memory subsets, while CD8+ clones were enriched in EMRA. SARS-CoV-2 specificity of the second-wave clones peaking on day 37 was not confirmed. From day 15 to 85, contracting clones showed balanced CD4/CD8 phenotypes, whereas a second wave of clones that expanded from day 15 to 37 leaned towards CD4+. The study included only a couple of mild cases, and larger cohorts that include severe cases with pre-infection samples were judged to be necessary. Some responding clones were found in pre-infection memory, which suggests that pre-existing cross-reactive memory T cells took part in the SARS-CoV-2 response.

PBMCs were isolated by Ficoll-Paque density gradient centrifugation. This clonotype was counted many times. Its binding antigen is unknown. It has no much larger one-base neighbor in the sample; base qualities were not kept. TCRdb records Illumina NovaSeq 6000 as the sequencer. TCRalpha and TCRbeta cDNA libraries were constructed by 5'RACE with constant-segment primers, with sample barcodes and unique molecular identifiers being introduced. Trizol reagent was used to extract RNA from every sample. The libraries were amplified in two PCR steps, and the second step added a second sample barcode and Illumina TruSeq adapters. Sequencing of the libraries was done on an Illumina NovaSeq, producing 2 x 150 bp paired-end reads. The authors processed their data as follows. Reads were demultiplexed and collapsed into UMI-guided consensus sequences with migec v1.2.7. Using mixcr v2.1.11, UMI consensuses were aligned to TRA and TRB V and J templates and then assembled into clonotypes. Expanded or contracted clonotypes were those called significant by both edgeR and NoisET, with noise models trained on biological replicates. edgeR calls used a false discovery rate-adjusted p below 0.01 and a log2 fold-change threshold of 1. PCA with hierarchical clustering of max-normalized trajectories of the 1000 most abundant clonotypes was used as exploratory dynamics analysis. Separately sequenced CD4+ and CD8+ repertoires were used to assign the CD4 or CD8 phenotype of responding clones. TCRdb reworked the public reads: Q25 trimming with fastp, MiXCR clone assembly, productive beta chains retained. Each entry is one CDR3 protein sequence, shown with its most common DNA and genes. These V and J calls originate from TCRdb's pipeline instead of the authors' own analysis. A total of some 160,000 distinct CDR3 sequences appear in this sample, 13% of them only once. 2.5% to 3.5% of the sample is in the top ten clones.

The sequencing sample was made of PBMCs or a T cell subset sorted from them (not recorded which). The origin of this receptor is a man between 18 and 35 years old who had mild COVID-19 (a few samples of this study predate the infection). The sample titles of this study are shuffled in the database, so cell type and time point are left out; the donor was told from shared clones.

The DNA sequence follows: TGCGCCAGCAGCCAAGACTCCGGGGCCAGGCAGTACTTC. This encodes CASSQDSGARQYF. This chain joins TRBV4-3 to TRBJ2-7; the D segment might be TRBD1 or TRBD2, since each matches 5 bases. Trimming at the junction amounts to 0 bases on V and 9 bases on J, and the germline ends lie 12 bases apart. There are 13 amino acids in the CDR3, from cysteine to phenylalanine inclusive. Of all the DNA, just the CDR3 is kept, 39 bases in frame from base 1. Based on the germline V gene, the CDR1 and CDR2 sequences are LGHNA and YSLEER.